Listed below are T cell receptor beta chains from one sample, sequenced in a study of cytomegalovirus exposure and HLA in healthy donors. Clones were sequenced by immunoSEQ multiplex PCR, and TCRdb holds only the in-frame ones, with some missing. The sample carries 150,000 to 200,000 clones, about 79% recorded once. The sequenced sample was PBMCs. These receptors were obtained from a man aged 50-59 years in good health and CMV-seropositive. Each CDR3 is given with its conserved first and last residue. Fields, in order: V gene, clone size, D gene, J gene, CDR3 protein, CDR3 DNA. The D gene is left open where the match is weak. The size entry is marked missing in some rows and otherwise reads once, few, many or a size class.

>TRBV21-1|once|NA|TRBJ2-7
CASSKAKGGRNEQYF
TGTGCCAGCAGCAAAGCGAAAGGGGGCAGAAACGAGCAGTACTTC
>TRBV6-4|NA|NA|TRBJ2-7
CASSEDPLGAEYEQYF
TGTGCCAGCAGTGAGGATCCCTTGGGGGCAGAGTACGAGCAGTACTTC
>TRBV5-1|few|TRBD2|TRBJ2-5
CASSFVGAGDQETQYF
TGCGCCAGCAGTTTTGTTGGAGCGGGAGATCAAGAGACCCAGTACTTC
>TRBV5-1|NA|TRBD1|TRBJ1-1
CASSLRTGPGTEAFF
TGCGCCAGCAGCTTGAGGACAGGGCCGGGCACTGAAGCTTTCTTT
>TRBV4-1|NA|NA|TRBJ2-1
CASSPSEASSYNEQFF
TGCGCCAGCAGCCCCAGCGAGGCCAGCTCCTACAATGAGCAGTTCTTC
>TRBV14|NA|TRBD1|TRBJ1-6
CASSLTQGTPLHF
TGTGCCAGCAGCCTCACACAGGGGACACCCCTCCACTTT
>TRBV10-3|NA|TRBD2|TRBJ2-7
CAIRETSGGGYEQYF
TGTGCCATCAGGGAAACTAGCGGGGGGGGGTACGAGCAGTACTTC
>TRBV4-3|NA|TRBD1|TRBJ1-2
CASSHRTGQGGYGYTF
TGCGCCAGCAGCCACCGGACCGGACAGGGAGGATATGGCTACACCTTC
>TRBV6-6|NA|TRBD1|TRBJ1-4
CASRDRGVRTNEKLFF
TGTGCCAGCCGGGACAGGGGTGTTAGGACTAATGAAAAACTGTTTTTT
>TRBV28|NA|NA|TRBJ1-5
CASLGRAGPLLNQPQHF
TGTGCCAGCCTCGGGAGGGCAGGGCCTCTACTTAATCAGCCCCAGCATTTT
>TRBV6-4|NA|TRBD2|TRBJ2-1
CASSVASGGADEQFF
TGTGCCAGCAGTGTGGCTAGCGGGGGGGCCGATGAGCAGTTCTTC
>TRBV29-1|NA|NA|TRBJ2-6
CSVEINGAFSGANVLTF
TGCAGCGTTGAAATTAATGGGGCCTTCTCTGGGGCCAACGTCCTGACTTTC
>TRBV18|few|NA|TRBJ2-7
CASSPTSADSYEQYF
TGTGCCAGCTCACCGACCTCCGCCGACAGCTACGAGCAGTACTTC
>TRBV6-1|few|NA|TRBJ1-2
CASSENPGLFVYTF
TGTGCCAGCAGTGAAAACCCAGGGCTCTTCGTCTACACCTTC
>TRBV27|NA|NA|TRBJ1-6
CASSYVDGSSYNSPLHF
TGTGCCAGCAGTTACGTGGACGGGAGCTCCTATAATTCACCCCTCCACTTT
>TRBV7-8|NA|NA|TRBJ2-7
CASSFGGSYEQYF
TGTGCCAGCAGCTTTGGAGGGAGCTACGAGCAGTACTTC
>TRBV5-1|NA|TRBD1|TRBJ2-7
CASTVAGTGINEQYF
TGCGCCAGCACCGTTGCCGGGACAGGGATTAACGAGCAGTACTTC
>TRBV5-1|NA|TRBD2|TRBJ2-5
CASSSLPRVLAGEETQYF
TGCGCCAGCAGCTCACTCCCTAGGGTACTAGCGGGGGAAGAGACCCAGTACTTC
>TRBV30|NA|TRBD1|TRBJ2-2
CAWLDRATGELFF
TGTGCCTGGCTGGACAGGGCGACCGGGGAGCTGTTTTTT
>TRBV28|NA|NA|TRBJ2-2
CASTQGGWRTGELFF
TGTGCCAGCACCCAAGGAGGGTGGCGTACCGGGGAGCTGTTTTTT
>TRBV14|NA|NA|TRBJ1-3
CASSRRGLSSGNTIYF
TGTGCCAGCAGCCGCAGGGGTTTGAGCTCTGGAAACACCATATATTTT
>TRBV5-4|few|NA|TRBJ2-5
CASSTAGAQETQYF
TGTGCCAGCAGCACCGCGGGGGCCCAAGAGACCCAGTACTTC
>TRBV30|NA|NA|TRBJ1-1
CACLWTVPEAFF
TGTGCCTGCCTCTGGACAGTTCCTGAAGCTTTCTTT
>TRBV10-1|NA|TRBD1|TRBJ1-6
CASSEVDRDYNSPLHF
TGCGCCAGCAGTGAGGTGGACAGGGACTATAATTCACCCCTCCACTTT
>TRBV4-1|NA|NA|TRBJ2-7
CASSQEHLGTYEQYF
TGCGCCAGCAGCCAAGAACACCTAGGAACCTACGAGCAGTACTTC
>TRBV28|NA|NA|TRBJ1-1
CASSPSIAGGAEAFF
TGTGCCAGCAGTCCATCGATCGCGGGGGGCGCGGAAGCTTTCTTT
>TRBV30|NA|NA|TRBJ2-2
CAWSLKGVTGELFF
TGTGCCTGGAGTCTCAAAGGGGTCACCGGGGAGCTGTTTTTT
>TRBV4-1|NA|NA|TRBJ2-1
CASSPGHLSSYNEQFF
TGCGCCAGCAGCCCCGGACATCTGAGCTCCTACAATGAGCAGTTCTTC
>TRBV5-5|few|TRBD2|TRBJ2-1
CASSQRGDSYNEQFF
TGTGCCAGCAGCCAGCGGGGGGACTCCTACAATGAGCAGTTCTTC
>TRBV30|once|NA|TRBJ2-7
CAWSVLQGIGYEQYF
TGTGCCTGGAGTGTACTTCAGGGGATTGGGTACGAGCAGTACTTC
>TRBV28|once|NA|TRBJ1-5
CASSSGGPGNQPQHF
TGTGCCAGCAGTTCCGGGGGTCCAGGCAATCAGCCCCAGCATTTT
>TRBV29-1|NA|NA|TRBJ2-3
CSVGRPGDTQYF
TGCAGCGTTGGGCGGCCCGGGGATACGCAGTATTTT
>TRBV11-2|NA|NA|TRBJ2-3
CASSLVRGGGTDTQYF
TGTGCCAGCAGCTTAGTGAGGGGAGGGGGGACGGATACGCAGTATTTT
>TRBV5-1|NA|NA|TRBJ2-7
CASSLDRAYEQYF
TGCGCCAGCAGCTTGGACAGGGCCTACGAGCAGTACTTC
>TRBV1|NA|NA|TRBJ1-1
CTSSPGTGEARNTEAFF
TGCACCAGCAGCCCAGGGACAGGGGAGGCAAGGAACACTGAAGCTTTCTTT
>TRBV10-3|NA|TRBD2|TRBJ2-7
CAISEPRGTKYF
TGTGCCATCAGTGAGCCGCGGGGGACCAAGTACTTC
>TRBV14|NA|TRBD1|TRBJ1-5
CASSQGGLETGRGKPQHF
TGTGCCAGCAGCCAAGGGGGCTTAGAGACAGGGCGCGGGAAGCCCCAGCATTTT
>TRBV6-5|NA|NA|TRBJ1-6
CASSYWAGLRGSPLHF
TGTGCCAGCAGTTATTGGGCAGGGCTAAGAGGTTCACCCCTCCACTTT
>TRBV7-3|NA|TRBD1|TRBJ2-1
CASSRGGGTGGKEQFF
TGTGCCAGCAGCCGGGGTGGGGGGACAGGGGGCAAAGAGCAGTTCTTC
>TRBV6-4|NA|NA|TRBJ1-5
CASSEAGGNQPQHF
TGTGCCAGCAGTGAGGCAGGTGGCAATCAGCCCCAGCATTTT
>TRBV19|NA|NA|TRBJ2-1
CASSITGLGNEQFF
TGTGCCAGTAGTATCACGGGACTGGGCAATGAGCAGTTCTTC
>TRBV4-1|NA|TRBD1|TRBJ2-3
CASSQTGQPNTDTQYF
TGCGCCAGCAGCCAAACGGGACAGCCGAACACAGATACGCAGTATTTT
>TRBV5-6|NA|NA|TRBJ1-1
CASSEGGGTEAFF
TGTGCCAGCAGTGAGGGCGGGGGCACTGAAGCTTTCTTT
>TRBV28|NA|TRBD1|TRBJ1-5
CASSLPGQGKQPQHF
TGTGCCAGCAGTCTTCCGGGACAGGGGAAACAGCCCCAGCATTTT
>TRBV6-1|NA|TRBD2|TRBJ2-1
CASSFSGGYNEQFF
TGTGCCAGCAGCTTTAGCGGGGGCTACAATGAGCAGTTCTTC
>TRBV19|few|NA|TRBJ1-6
CASSRSGERSPLHF
TGTGCCAGTAGTAGGTCAGGGGAGCGGTCACCCCTCCACTTT
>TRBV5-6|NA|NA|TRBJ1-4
CASSLTAGDEKLFF
TGTGCCAGCAGCTTGACGGCAGGGGATGAAAAACTGTTTTTT
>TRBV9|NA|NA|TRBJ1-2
CASSVGVDRAQIGNYGYTF
TGTGCCAGCAGCGTAGGGGTGGACAGAGCTCAAATCGGTAACTATGGCTACACCTTC
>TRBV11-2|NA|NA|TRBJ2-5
CASSPRGQTKETQYF
TGTGCCAGCAGCCCACGCGGACAAACTAAAGAGACCCAGTACTTC
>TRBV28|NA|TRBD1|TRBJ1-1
CASSSWTGGTEAFF
TGTGCCAGCAGTAGCTGGACAGGGGGCACTGAAGCTTTCTTT
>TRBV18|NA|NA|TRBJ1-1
CASSLGQNTEAFF
TGTGCCAGCTCCCTAGGACAGAACACTGAAGCTTTCTTT
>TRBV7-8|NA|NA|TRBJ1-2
CASSPRSYGYTF
TGTGCCAGCAGCCCCCGTTCCTATGGCTACACCTTC
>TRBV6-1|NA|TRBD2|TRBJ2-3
CASSETSGGGTDTQYF
TGTGCCAGCAGTGAGACTAGCGGGGGGGGCACAGATACGCAGTATTTT